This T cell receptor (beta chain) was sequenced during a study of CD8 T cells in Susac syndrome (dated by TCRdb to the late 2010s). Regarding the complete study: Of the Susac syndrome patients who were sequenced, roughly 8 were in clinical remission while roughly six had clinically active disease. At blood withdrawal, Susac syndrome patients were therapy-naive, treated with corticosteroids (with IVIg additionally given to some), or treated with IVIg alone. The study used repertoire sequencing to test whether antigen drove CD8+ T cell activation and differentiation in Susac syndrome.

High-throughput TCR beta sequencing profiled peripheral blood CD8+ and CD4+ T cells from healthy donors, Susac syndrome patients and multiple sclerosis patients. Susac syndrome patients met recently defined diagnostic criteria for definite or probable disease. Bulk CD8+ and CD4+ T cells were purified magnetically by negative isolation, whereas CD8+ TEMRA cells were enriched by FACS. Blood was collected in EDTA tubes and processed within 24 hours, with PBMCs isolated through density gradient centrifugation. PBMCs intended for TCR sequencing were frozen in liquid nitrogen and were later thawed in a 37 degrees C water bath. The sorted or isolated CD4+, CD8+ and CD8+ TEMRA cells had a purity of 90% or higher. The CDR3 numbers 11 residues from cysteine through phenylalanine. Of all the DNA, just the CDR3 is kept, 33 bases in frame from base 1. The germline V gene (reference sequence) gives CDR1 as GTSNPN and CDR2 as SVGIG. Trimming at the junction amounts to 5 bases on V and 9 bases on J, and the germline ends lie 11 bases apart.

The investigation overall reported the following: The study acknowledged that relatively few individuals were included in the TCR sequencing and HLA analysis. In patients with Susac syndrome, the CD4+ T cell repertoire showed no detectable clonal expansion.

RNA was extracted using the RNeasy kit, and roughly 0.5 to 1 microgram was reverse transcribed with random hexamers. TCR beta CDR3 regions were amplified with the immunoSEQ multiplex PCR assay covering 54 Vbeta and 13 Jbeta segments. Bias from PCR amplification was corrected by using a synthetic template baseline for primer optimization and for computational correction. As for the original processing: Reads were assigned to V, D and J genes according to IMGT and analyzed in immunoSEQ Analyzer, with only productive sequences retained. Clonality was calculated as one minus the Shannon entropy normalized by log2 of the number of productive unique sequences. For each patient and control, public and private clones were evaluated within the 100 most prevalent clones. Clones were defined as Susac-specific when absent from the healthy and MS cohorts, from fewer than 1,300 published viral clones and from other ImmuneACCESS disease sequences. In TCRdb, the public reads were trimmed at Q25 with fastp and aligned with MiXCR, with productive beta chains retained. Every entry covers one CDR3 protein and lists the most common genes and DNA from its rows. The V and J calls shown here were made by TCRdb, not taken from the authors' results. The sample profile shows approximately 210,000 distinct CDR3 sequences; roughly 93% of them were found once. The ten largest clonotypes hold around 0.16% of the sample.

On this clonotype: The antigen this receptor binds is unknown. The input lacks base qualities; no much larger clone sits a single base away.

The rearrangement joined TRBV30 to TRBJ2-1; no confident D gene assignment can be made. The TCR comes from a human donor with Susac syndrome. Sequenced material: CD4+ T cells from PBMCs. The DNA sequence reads TGTGCCTGGGGAATTTTTGGTGAGCAGTTCTTC. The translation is CAWGIFGEQFF. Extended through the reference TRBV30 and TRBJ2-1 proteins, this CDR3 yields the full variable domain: SQTIHQWPATLVQPVGSPLSLECTVEGTSNPNLYWYRQAAGRGLQLLFYSVGIGQISSEVPQNLSASRPQDRQFILSSKKLLLSDSGFYLCAWGIFGEQFFGPGTRLTVL.